These 15 T cell receptor beta chains originate from one sample sequenced in a study of graft-versus-host responses after intestinal transplantation. Antigens for these TCRs are unknown. The method was immunoSEQ multiplex PCR; TCRdb's version includes in-frame clones alone and lacks a portion of them. This table has about 94,000 clones, roughly nine tenths appearing once. Sequencing was performed on unstimulated CD8+ T cells sorted from spleen or lymph node cells, taken before intestinal transplant. The receptor source for this set is a human donor who received an intestinal transplant.

The CDR3 DNA follows: TGTGCCAGCAGTTTAGGGACTAGCGGTAGGAATGAGCAGTTCTTC. Amino acid sequence: CASSLGTSGRNEQFF. The chain employs TRBV27 and TRBJ2-1; 11 bases agree with TRBD2. The junction had 4 bases not matched to a gene; V was cut back by 2 bases and J by 7 bases. This CDR3 has 15 amino acids. Per the germline V gene, CDR1 is MNHEY and CDR2 is SMNVEV (reference sequence).

V gene TRBV7-8 combines with J gene TRBJ2-1; 9 bases agree with TRBD2. Germline lookup yields CDR1 SGHVS and CDR2 FQNEAQ. The CDR3 is made up of 17 amino acids. The V segment lost 5 bases and the J segment 4 bases; nucleotides outside the gene matches: 12. The CDR3 bases are TGTGCCAGCAGCCCTAGCGGGAACGTTAGAACTTACAATGAGCAGTTCTTC. Protein: CASSPSGNVRTYNEQFF. Based on the CDR3 plus reference TRBV7-8 and TRBJ2-1, the full variable domain is GAGVSQSPRYKVAKRGQDVALRCDPISGHVSLFWYQQALGQGPEFLTYFQNEAQLDKSGLPSDRFFAERPEGSVSTLKIQRTQQEDSAVYLCASSPSGNVRTYNEQFFGPGTRLTVL.

The chain links TRBV19 to TRBJ2-1; 8 bases are a match to TRBD1. This CDR3 comprises 16 residues. Trimming cost V 0 bases and J 5 bases; bases outside gene matches: 6. Per the germline V gene, CDR1 is LNHDA and CDR2 is SQIVND (reference sequence). In DNA, the CDR3 is TGTGCCAGTAGTATAGAGCGACAGGGGTCCAACAATGAGCAGTTCTTC. It specifies CASSIERQGSNNEQFF. Combining the CDR3 with reference TRBV19 and TRBJ2-1 gives the whole variable domain DGGITQSPKYLFRKEGQNVTLSCEQNLNHDAMYWYRQDPGQGLRLIYYSQIVNDFQKGDIAEGYSVSREKKESFPLTVTSAQKNPTAFYLCASSIERQGSNNEQFFGPGTRLTVL.

This chain links TRBV13 with TRBJ1-1; D unclear. CDR1 is PRHDT, CDR2 FYEKMQ, per germline (reference sequence). The CDR3 runs 15 residues. The V and J ends lost 0 bases and 4 bases respectively, with 12 bases between them. The CDR3 coding sequence is TGTGCCAGCAGCTTAGGCCGGGGTGGTGGCACTGAAGCTTTCTTT. This gives the protein CASSLGRGGGTEAFF.

The chain uses TRBV9 and TRBJ2-3; 9 bases are a match to TRBD2. CDR1 and CDR2 from the germline V gene are SGDLS and YYNGEE. V lost 4 bases, J lost 6 bases, and 12 bases stayed unmatched. This CDR3 spans 16 amino acids. The chain's CDR3 is CASSPFGGGAGDTQYF. The CDR3 DNA is TGTGCCAGCAGCCCCTTTGGCGGGGGGGCAGGTGATACGCAGTATTTT.

The rearrangement uses TRBV7-8 and TRBJ1-5, with a possible D match to TRBD1 (6 bases). Trimming removed 5 bases at V and 7 bases at J, with 21 bases between. There are 16 residues in the CDR3. CDR1 is SGHVS, CDR2 FQNEAQ, per germline. The CDR3 DNA follows: TGTGCCAGCAGCCCTACTTACGACAGGATTGGGCAGCCCCAGCATTTT. It codes for CASSPTYDRIGQPQHF.

The rearrangement links TRBV5-6 to TRBJ1-6; tentatively, D is TRBD1 (6 bases). V was clipped by 4 bases and J by 6 bases, with 8 bases between them. The germline V gene has CDR1 SGHDT and CDR2 YYEEEE. The CDR3 is 13 amino acids. CDR3 nucleotide sequence: TGTGCCAGCAGCCCGGACAGTAATTCACCCCTCCACTTT. Its protein product is CASSPDSNSPLHF.

The chain uses TRBV4-1 and TRBJ1-2, with D unresolved. Germline CDR1 reads MGHRA; CDR2 reads YSYEKL. V shed 2 bases and J shed 4 bases, with 11 bases lying between them. The CDR3 covers 14 residues. CDR3 bases: TGCGCCAGCAGCCAACTCACGGTCTCCTATGGCTACACCTTC. Translation: CASSQLTVSYGYTF.

V gene TRBV7-9 combines with J gene TRBJ2-5, with 7 nucleotides matching TRBD2. CDR1 and CDR2 from the germline V gene are SEHNR and FQNEAQ (reference sequence). V gave up 4 bases and J gave up 2 bases; unmatched junction bases: 13. This CDR3 comprises 17 residues. CDR3 region: CASSSLYTSEVQETQYF. CDR3 DNA: TGTGCCAGCAGCTCCTTGTATACTAGCGAGGTACAAGAGACCCAGTACTTC.

V gene TRBV29-1 combines with J gene TRBJ1-5; 8 bases are shared with TRBD1. V lost 3 bases and J lost 3; bases outside the gene matches: 4. The CDR3 totals 14 residues. Germline V gives CDR1 SQVTM, CDR2 ANQGSEA. CDR3 protein: CSVDSGGLNQPQHF. The DNA of the CDR3 is TGCAGCGTTGATTCAGGGGGCCTCAATCAGCCCCAGCATTTT.

The chain combines TRBV6-6 with TRBJ2-7; 8 nucleotides align to TRBD1. Germline CDR1 reads MNHNY; CDR2 reads SVGAGI (reference sequence). The CDR3 totals 15 residues. The V and J ends lost 5 bases and 0 bases, in that order; junction bases with no gene match: 6. DNA of the CDR3: TGTGCCAGCAGTGCGGGACAGGTCATCTCCTACGAGCAGTACTTC. Its translation: CASSAGQVISYEQYF.

The genes are TRBV7-9 and TRBJ2-7; no reliable D call. With 0 bases removed from V and 0 bases from J, the gap between germline ends came to 6 bases. The CDR3 consists of 14 residues. The germline V gene encodes CDR1 SEHNR and CDR2 FQNEAQ (reference sequence). This CDR3 reads CASSLALASYEQYF. Written as DNA, the CDR3 is TGTGCCAGCAGCTTAGCGCTGGCCTCCTACGAGCAGTACTTC.

V and J are TRBV5-6 and TRBJ1-1; tentative D call: TRBD1 (5 bases). Trimming took 4 bases from V and 1 from J, leaving 14 bases between them. The CDR3 loop spans 15 amino acids. Germline-derived CDR1 and CDR2 are SGHDT and YYEEEE. The CDR3 reads CASSPLPGGNTEAFF. CDR3 DNA sequence: TGTGCCAGCAGCCCTCTCCCGGGGGGGAACACTGAAGCTTTCTTT.

The V and J genes are TRBV21-1 and TRBJ1-1; TRBD1, the D gene given by the table, was not confirmed from the DNA. TRBV21-1 is classified as a pseudogene. The CDR3 consists of 16 residues. The CDR3 protein is CASSKPSAGTLDEAFF. CDR3 coding DNA: TGTGCCAGCAGCAAACCGAGCGCCGGGACACTCGATGAAGCTTTCTTT.

The chain uses TRBV5-1 and TRBJ1-1; 10 bases agree with TRBD1. The V gene's germline CDR1 is SGHRS and CDR2 YFSETQ. CDR3 length: 18 residues. The V gene end was trimmed by 0 bases and the J gene end by 3 bases; junction bases not matched to a gene: 11. Here the CDR3 DNA reads TGCGCCAGCAGCTTGGCCGTAGTCGGGACAGGGGTCGACACTGAAGCTTTCTTT. This codes for CASSLAVVGTGVDTEAFF. Complete variable domain (other parts from reference TRBV5-1 and TRBJ1-1): KAGVTQTPRYLIKTRGQQVTLSCSPISGHRSVSWYQQTPGQGLQFLFEYFSETQRNKGNFPGRFSGRQFSNSRSEMNVSTLELGDSALYLCASSLAVVGTGVDTEAFFGQGTRLTVV.